Below, 5 T cell receptor beta chains from the same sample are listed, as sequenced in a study of T cells in Graves' hyperthyroidism and ophthalmopathy. The CDR3 regions of TCR beta were amplified from RNA transcripts. First-round RT-PCR of the TCR CDR3 relied on the HTBI primer set. TCRdb used MiXCR to reprocess the multiplex PCR reads, holding one entry per CDR3 protein. The sample consists of about 360,000 distinct CDR3 sequences, under 15% of them appearing once. Sequenced input: blood. Source of these receptors: a woman between 18 and 30 years old with Graves' hyperthyroidism.

This clonotype was counted at least ten times. CDR3 amino acids: CASSDGQGDNYGYTF. The DNA for the CDR3 is TGTGCCAGCAGTGACGGACAGGGTGATAACTATGGCTACACCTTC. The chain recombines TRBV12-3 or TRBV12-4 with TRBJ1-2; the match to TRBD1 covers 8 bases. J lost 1 base, V lost 5 bases, and 6 bases had no gene match. The CDR3 covers 15 residues.

In this sample, this clonotype turned up many times. The chain links TRBV6-1 to TRBJ1-2; D may be TRBD1 (6 bases). Germline lookup yields CDR1 MNHNS and CDR2 SASEGT. The CDR3 has 17 amino acids. Trimming cost V 5 bases and J 0 bases, with 19 bases left between them. This CDR3 reads CASSSPRTALTNYGYTF. CDR3 nucleotide sequence: TGTGCCAGCAGTTCCCCTCGGACAGCCCTAACTAACTATGGCTACACCTTC.

To note about this clonotype: Without the conserved terminal phenylalanine or tryptophan, this CDR3 likely stems from a read error. The V and J genes are TRBV9 and TRBJ1-4, with a tentative D call TRBD1 (5 bases). Trimming took off 4 bases at V and 1 base at J, with 11 bases between the two ends. The CDR3 totals 15 residues. Germline lookup yields CDR1 SGDLS and CDR2 YYNGEE. The CDR3 DNA reads as TGTGCCAGCAGCCCCCGAGGGGAAACTAATGAAAAACTGTTTTCT. Translation: CASSPRGETNEKLFS.

In its sample, this clonotype was seen many times. V gene TRBV6-1 combines with J gene TRBJ1-2; D uncertain. V lost 2 bases and J 3 bases, leaving 16 bases between the germline ends. From germline, CDR1 is MNHNS and CDR2 SASEGT. This CDR3 has 16 amino acids. The DNA for the CDR3 is TGTGCCAGCAGTGAATCGAGGCCCGTCACTCACTATGGCTACACCTTC. This translates into CASSESRPVTHYGYTF.

There are many counts of this clonotype. The chain is built from TRBV27 and TRBJ1-2; 7 nucleotides agree with TRBD1. CDR1 is MNHEY and CDR2 is SMNVEV in the germline V gene (reference sequence). This CDR3 has 14 amino acids. With V trimmed by 5 bases and J by 3 bases, 6 bases remained unmatched. The DNA for the CDR3 is TGTGCCAGCAGTCCACAGGGGTGGCACTATGGCTACACCTTC. Translation: CASSPQGWHYGYTF.